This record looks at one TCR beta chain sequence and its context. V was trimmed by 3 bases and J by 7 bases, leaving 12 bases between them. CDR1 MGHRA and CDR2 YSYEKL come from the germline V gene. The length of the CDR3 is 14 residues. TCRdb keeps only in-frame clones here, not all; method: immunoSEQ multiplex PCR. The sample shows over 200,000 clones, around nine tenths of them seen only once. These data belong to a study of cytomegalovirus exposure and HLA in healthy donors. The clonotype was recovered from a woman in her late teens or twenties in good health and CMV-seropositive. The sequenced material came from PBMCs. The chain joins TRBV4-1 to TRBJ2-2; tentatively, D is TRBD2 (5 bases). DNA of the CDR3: TGCGCCAGCAGCCACCCCCTTGAGGGCGGGGAGCTGTTTTTT. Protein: CASSHPLEGGELFF.